The clone carrying this TCR beta chain occurred many times. What it binds is unknown. TCRdb reprocessed the reads via MiXCR and lists one record per CDR3 protein. The sample holds approximately 500,000 distinct CDR3 sequences; approximately 15% are singletons and the top ten take 20% to 30%. The V end was cut by 4 bases, the J end by 5 bases, with 13 bases between. The germline V gene has CDR1 KGHDR and CDR2 SFDVKD. The length of the CDR3 is 14 residues. The entry originates in a study of T cell repertoires in cytomegalovirus infection. Notes on the study in general: Predominance within the ex vivo response was attributable to HLA-C-restricted CMV-specific TCR beta clonotypes.

This chain uses TRBV24-1 with TRBJ1-2; no clear D gene. The specimen sequenced was CD8+ T cells from PBMCs. The receptor's source is a human donor in good health (CMV status not recorded). Some clones in this sample may be carry-over from other donors' samples. The CDR3 region is CATSDRDTQYGYTF. CDR3 DNA sequence: TGTGCCACCAGTGACCGAGACACACAATATGGCTACACCTTC.